This T cell receptor beta chain was recovered during a study of T cells in Graves' hyperthyroidism and ophthalmopathy. Germline CDR1 and CDR2: SGHVS and FQNEAQ. The V gene lost 5 bases and the J gene lost 4 bases, with 16 bases spanning the gap. This CDR3 spans 15 amino acids. It was RNA transcripts that yielded the amplified TCR beta CDR3 regions. The HTBI primer set drove a first-round RT-PCR of the TCR CDR3. TCRdb fed the multiplex PCR reads into MiXCR, producing one record per CDR3 protein. The sample carries about 24,000 distinct CDR3 sequences, 49% recorded once. Relative to its sample, this clonotype is medium-sized.

The chain is built from TRBV7-8 and TRBJ2-3; tentative D call: TRBD1 (6 bases). This TCR came from a woman in her forties with Graves' hyperthyroidism that later progressed to Graves' ophthalmopathy. Sample: blood. CDR3 nucleotides: TGTGCCAGCAGCGGCGCAACAGGGTACCCAGATACGCAGTATTTT. Translated: CASSGATGYPDTQYF.